These 11 T cell receptor beta chains share one sample of origin, sequenced in a study of OX40 agonist ivuxolimab in advanced cancers. Libraries were prepared by immunoSEQ multiplex PCR; TCRdb keeps only in-frame clonotypes and omits some of them. The sample yields 30,000 to 35,000 clones, about 86% seen once. The input for sequencing was CD4+ or CD8+ T cells sorted from blood, taken in a trial of the OX40 agonist ivuxolimab. The receptors here all came from an adult with an advanced solid tumor such as melanoma, head and neck, liver or kidney cancer.

V is TRBV4-1 and J is TRBJ2-2; D may be TRBD1 (6 bases). Trimming stripped 7 bases from V and 1 base from J, with 7 bases between. The CDR3 sequence is 13 residues long. The germline V gene encodes CDR1 MGHRA and CDR2 YSYEKL. CDR3 in amino acids: CASKGVNTGELFF. DNA for the CDR3: TGCGCCAGCAAGGGGGTGAACACCGGGGAGCTGTTTTTT.

The rearrangement links TRBV18 to TRBJ2-3; D tentatively reads TRBD1 or TRBD2 (5 bases each). Trimming removed 2 bases from V and 3 bases from J, with 12 bases in between. Germline V CDR1 and CDR2: KGHSH, LQKENI. This CDR3 comprises 15 residues. CDR3 in amino acids: CASSPWVRGTDTQYF. CDR3 nucleotides: TGTGCCAGCTCACCATGGGTGAGGGGAACAGATACGCAGTATTTT.

J is TRBJ1-4 and V is TRBV28; D is unclear. V was pared by 2 bases and J by 0 bases, with 13 bases between. The CDR3 is made up of 17 amino acids. CDR1 and CDR2 from the germline V gene are MDHEN and SYDVKM. The CDR3 sequence is CASSLRPGRATNEKLFF. In DNA, the CDR3 is TGTGCCAGCAGTTTAAGGCCGGGGAGAGCAACTAATGAAAAACTGTTTTTT. The whole variable domain, remainder taken from reference TRBV28 and TRBJ1-4, is DVKVTQSSRYLVKRTGEKVFLECVQDMDHENMFWYRQDPGLGLRLIYFSYDVKMKEKGDIPEGYSVSREKKERFSLILESASTNQTSMYLCASSLRPGRATNEKLFFGSGTQLSVL.

The chain combines TRBV11-2 with TRBJ1-1; D not resolved. Trimming pared 1 base from V and 5 bases from J, leaving 14 bases between. Germline values: CDR1 SGHAT, CDR2 FQNNGV. The CDR3 covers 15 residues. The CDR3 DNA follows: TGTGCCAGCAGCTTAGCCCGCGGGAGATGGACTGAAGCTTTCTTT. It encodes CASSLARGRWTEAFF.

CDR3 sequence (DNA): TGTGCCAGCAGCCCGACAGGGACAACTAATGAAAAACTGTTTTTT. It yields the protein CASSPTGTTNEKLFF. V gene TRBV7-2 combines with J gene TRBJ1-4; TRBD1 agrees at 7 bases. Germline V CDR1 and CDR2: SGHTA, FQGNSA. The V gene end was trimmed by 5 bases and the J gene end by 0 bases; junction bases not matched to a gene: 3. This CDR3 is built from 15 residues.

V gene TRBV28 combines with J gene TRBJ2-3, with 8 bases matching TRBD2. CDR1 and CDR2 from the germline V gene are MDHEN and SYDVKM. J was trimmed by 6 bases and V by 10 bases; bases with no gene match: 21. The CDR3 runs 17 residues. The CDR3 sequence is CATNIAGTRILGDTQYF. In nucleotides, the CDR3 is TGTGCCACCAACATAGCCGGGACTAGGATACTCGGGGATACGCAGTATTTT. Filled out from reference TRBV28 and TRBJ2-3, the complete variable domain reads DVKVTQSSRYLVKRTGEKVFLECVQDMDHENMFWYRQDPGLGLRLIYFSYDVKMKEKGDIPEGYSVSREKKERFSLILESASTNQTSMYLCATNIAGTRILGDTQYFGPGTRLTVL.

This clone was observed a handful of times. This chain joins TRBV18 and TRBJ2-2; D unresolved. Germline-derived CDR1 and CDR2 are KGHSH and LQKENI. CDR3 size: 14 residues. The V end was cut by 3 bases, the J end by 2 bases, with 7 bases between. The CDR3 loop is CASSPTPNTGELFF. The CDR3 nucleotides read TGTGCCAGCTCACCGACTCCAAACACCGGGGAGCTGTTTTTT.

This chain connects TRBV6-6 to TRBJ2-5; D possibly corresponds to TRBD2 (6 bases). This CDR3 region has 15 residues. Germline CDR1 reads MNHNY; CDR2 reads SVGAGI (reference sequence). V was clipped by 8 bases and J by 0 bases, with 16 bases between them. The CDR3 loop reads CASRRGLGDQETQYF. Here the CDR3 DNA reads TGTGCCAGCCGGAGGGGCTTGGGTGACCAAGAGACCCAGTACTTC.

The chain joins TRBV10-1 to TRBJ2-7; a possible D gene is TRBD2 (5 bases). This CDR3 region has 15 residues. V was cut by 2 bases and J by 6 bases, with 17 bases left in between. Germline-derived CDR1 and CDR2 are WNHNN and SYGVQD (reference sequence). This CDR3 is CASSEVGATLGEQYF. The CDR3 DNA reads TGCGCCAGCAGTGAGGTGGGAGCAACATTGGGCGAGCAGTACTTC.

This chain uses TRBV15 with TRBJ2-2; no definite D call. CDR3 size: 12 residues. The V end was cut by 8 bases, the J end by 4 bases, with 8 bases between. The germline CDR1 and CDR2 sequences are LNHNV and YYDKDF (reference sequence). CDR3 sequence reads: CATGFGTGELFF. The CDR3 DNA is TGTGCCACCGGTTTTGGCACCGGGGAGCTGTTTTTT.

The chain uses TRBV2 and TRBJ2-7, with TRBD2 matching 12 bases. From germline, CDR1 is SNHLY and CDR2 FYNNEI. V lost 4 bases and J lost 2; bases outside the gene matches: 3. The CDR3 contains 15 residues. The CDR3 protein is CASSVRTSGTYEQYF. DNA of the CDR3: TGTGCCAGCAGTGTTAGGACTAGCGGGACCTACGAGCAGTACTTC.